Sequencing of this TCR beta chain was carried out in a study of Ad26.COV2.S vaccination and SARS-CoV-2 variants. The study, taken as a whole, reports: Individuals receiving vaccine had higher spike-specific TCR breadth than placebo recipients did. Measures of TCR breadth and depth may have fallen short of total T cell responses.

The CDR3 runs to 12 residues. Trimming shortened V by 5 bases and J by 6 bases, and 10 bases separated the two germline ends. The assay was immunoSEQ multiplex PCR, and TCRdb's table has in-frame clones only and misses some. The sample lists around 45,000 clones; 65% to 90% were seen once. This clone appeared once. The antigen remains unidentified. This receptor was obtained from a human donor who had recovered from COVID-19. The chain has TRBV12-3 or TRBV12-4 and TRBJ1-2, with a possible D match to TRBD1 (5 bases). Here the sequenced sample was peripheral blood, taken after recovery from COVID-19. The CDR3 DNA reads as TGTGCCAGCAGTCGGGACGGGGATGGCTACACCTTC. It specifies CASSRDGDGYTF.